This is a list of T cell receptor beta chains from one sample in a study of T cell changes during pregnancy in multiple sclerosis. Data came from immunoSEQ multiplex PCR; TCRdb stores just in-frame clones and leaves some out. The sample contains 25,000 to 30,000 clones, 70% to 90% of which appear only once. The material was CD8+ T cells from peripheral blood mononuclear cells, obtained in the second trimester of pregnancy. Receptors originate from a female donor with multiple sclerosis, enrolled in a pregnancy study. CDR3s leave out the opening cysteine and the closing phenylalanine or tryptophan. Clone size appears in some rows only: once, few, many, or a class for an expanded clone.

v_gene,j_gene,abundance,CDR3aa
TRBV5-5,TRBJ1-1,once,ASSFMGGAEAF
TRBV5-1,TRBJ1-1,NA,ASSPMTGAEAF
TRBV5-4,TRBJ1-1,NA,ASRAANTEAF
TRBV11-2,TRBJ2-3,NA,ASSLVAAGGQY
TRBV6-5,TRBJ2-1,NA,ASGWVGAGEQF
TRBV9,TRBJ2-7,once,ASSLGQGPYEQY
TRBV7-6,TRBJ2-7,NA,ASSPGQLDWQY
TRBV27,TRBJ1-2,NA,ASSFIQGGYGYT
TRBV29-1,TRBJ1-2,few,SAERPRDRAYGYT
TRBV27,TRBJ2-1,NA,AAWTSGIIDEQF
TRBV4-2,TRBJ2-2,few,ASSQEDRENTGELF
TRBV6-4,TRBJ2-1,few,ASSELAGDYNEQF
TRBV10-1,TRBJ2-7,NA,ARPSGRPFKRYYEQY
TRBV7-6,TRBJ2-5,NA,ASSSLAGVPETQY
TRBV15,TRBJ1-1,NA,ATSRDNTAFEAF
TRBV7-9,TRBJ2-1,NA,ASRPGLAGGDEQF
TRBV7-8,TRBJ2-5,NA,ASSALAGGPETQY
TRBV10-3,TRBJ2-3,NA,AVGVPTDTQY
TRBV10-3,TRBJ1-5,NA,AISEEGDNNQPQH
TRBV7-9,TRBJ2-7,NA,ASSLVNRAYEQY
TRBV2,TRBJ2-7,once,ATSTDPYEQY
TRBV7-8,TRBJ2-7,NA,ASSLIGGSSSYEQY
TRBV7-8,TRBJ2-5,NA,ASSLIGDILQETQY
TRBV6-5,TRBJ1-2,NA,ASSYTTGTGRDGYT
TRBV4-3,TRBJ2-3,NA,ASSQDGGSTDTQY
TRBV19,TRBJ2-7,once,ASSVDTEDYEQY
TRBV7-3,TRBJ2-5,NA,ASSPISGGQETQY
TRBV6-1,TRBJ2-1,NA,ASLMAPGGYNEQF
TRBV5-1,TRBJ2-1,NA,ASKGPGQGADEQF
TRBV28,TRBJ1-5,NA,ASSLFFRTGIPLVRQPQH
TRBV5-4,TRBJ2-3,NA,ASRPTSGGTQY
TRBV7-9,TRBJ2-3,NA,ASSFPGGLPAPDTQY
TRBV29-1,TRBJ1-1,NA,SVESSGGAF
TRBV19,TRBJ2-3,once,ATTPTSGIADTQY
TRBV6-6,TRBJ2-5,once,ASSSGLEWQETQY
TRBV30,TRBJ2-7,NA,AWSVIDGDYEQY
TRBV11-1,TRBJ2-3,once,ASSARQGGTDTQY
TRBV5-4,TRBJ1-2,NA,ASSLDRGPYGYT
TRBV7-9,TRBJ2-5,NA,ASTSGGMETQY